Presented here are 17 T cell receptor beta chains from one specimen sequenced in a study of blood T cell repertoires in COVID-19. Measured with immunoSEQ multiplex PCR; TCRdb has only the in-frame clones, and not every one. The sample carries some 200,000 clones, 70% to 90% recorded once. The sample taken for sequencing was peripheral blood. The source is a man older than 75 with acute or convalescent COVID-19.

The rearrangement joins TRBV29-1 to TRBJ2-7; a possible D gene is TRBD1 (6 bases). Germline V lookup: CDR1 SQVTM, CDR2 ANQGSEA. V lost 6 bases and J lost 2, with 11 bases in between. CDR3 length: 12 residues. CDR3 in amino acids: CSVRQETYEQYF. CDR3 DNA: TGCAGCGTCCGACAGGAGACCTACGAGCAGTACTTC.

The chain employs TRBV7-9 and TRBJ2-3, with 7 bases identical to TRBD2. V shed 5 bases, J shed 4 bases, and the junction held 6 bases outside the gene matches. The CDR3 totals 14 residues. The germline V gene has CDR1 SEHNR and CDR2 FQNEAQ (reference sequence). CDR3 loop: CASSPGGGSDTQYF. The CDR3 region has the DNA TGTGCCAGCAGCCCCGGCGGGGGTTCAGATACGCAGTATTTT.

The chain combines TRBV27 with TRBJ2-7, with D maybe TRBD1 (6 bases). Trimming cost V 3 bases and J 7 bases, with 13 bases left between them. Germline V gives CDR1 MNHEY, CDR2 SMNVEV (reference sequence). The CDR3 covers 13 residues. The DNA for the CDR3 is TGTGCCAGCAGTTTGGCAGGGGTTGGGGAGCAGTACTTC. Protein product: CASSLAGVGEQYF.

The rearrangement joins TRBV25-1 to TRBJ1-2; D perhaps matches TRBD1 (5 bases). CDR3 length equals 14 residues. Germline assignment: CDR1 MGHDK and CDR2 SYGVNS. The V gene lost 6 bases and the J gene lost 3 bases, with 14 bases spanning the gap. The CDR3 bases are TGTGCCAGCAGCCGCCCGTCGGGGGACTATGGCTACACCTTC. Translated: CASSRPSGDYGYTF.

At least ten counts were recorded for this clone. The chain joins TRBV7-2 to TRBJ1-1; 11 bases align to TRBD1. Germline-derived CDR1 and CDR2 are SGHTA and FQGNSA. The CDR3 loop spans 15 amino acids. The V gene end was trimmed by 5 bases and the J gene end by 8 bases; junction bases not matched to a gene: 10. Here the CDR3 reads CASSPYPGQGVEAFF. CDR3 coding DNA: TGTGCCAGCAGCCCCTATCCGGGACAGGGGGTCGAAGCTTTCTTT.

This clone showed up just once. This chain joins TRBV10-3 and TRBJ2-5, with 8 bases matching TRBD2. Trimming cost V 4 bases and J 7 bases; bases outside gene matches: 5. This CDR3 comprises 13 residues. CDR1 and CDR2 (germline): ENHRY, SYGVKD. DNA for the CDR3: TGTGCCATCAGTGTGAACGGGGGGGCGACCCAGTACTTC. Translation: CAISVNGGATQYF.

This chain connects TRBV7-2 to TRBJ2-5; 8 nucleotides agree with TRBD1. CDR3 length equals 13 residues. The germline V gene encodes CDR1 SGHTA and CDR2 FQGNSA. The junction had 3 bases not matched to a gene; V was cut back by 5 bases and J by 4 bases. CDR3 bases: TGTGCCAGCAGCGTCGACAGGGGAGAGACCCAGTACTTC. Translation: CASSVDRGETQYF. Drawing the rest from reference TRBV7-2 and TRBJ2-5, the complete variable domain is GAGVSQSPSNKVTEKGKDVELRCDPISGHTALYWYRQSLGQGLEFLIYFQGNSAPDKSGLPSDRFSAERTGGSVSTLTIQRTQQEDSAVYLCASSVDRGETQYFGPGTRLLVL.

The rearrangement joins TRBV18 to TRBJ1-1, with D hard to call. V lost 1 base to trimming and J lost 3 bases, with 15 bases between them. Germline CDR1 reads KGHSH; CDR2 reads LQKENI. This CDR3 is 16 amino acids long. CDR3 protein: CASSPRGESDYTEAFF. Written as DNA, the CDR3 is TGTGCCAGCTCACCACGTGGAGAATCGGATTACACTGAAGCTTTCTTT.

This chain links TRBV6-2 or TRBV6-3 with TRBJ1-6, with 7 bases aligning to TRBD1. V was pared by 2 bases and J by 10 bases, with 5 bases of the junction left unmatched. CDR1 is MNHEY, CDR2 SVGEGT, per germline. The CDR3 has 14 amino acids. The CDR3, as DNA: TGTGCCAGCAGTTACAACAGGGGAAGATCACCCCTCCACTTT. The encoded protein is CASSYNRGRSPLHF.

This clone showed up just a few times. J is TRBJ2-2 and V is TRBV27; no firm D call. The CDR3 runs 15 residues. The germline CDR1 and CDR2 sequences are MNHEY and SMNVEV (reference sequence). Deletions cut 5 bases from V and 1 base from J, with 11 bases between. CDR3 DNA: TGTGCCAGCAGTCCCCAGGTGGGGAACACCGGGGAGCTGTTTTTT. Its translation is CASSPQVGNTGELFF.

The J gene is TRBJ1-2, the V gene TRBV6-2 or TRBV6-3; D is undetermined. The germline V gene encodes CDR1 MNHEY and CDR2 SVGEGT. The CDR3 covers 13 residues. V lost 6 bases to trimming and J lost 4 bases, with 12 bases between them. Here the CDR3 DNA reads TGTGCCAGCAGACCTCAACAGTCCTATGGCTACACCTTC. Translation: CASRPQQSYGYTF.

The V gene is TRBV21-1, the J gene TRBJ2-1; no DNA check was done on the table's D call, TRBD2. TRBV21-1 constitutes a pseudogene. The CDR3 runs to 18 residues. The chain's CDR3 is CASRKGAGEAKTYNEQFF. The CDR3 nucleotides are TGTGCCAGCAGGAAAGGAGCGGGAGAGGCAAAGACCTACAATGAGCAGTTCTTC.

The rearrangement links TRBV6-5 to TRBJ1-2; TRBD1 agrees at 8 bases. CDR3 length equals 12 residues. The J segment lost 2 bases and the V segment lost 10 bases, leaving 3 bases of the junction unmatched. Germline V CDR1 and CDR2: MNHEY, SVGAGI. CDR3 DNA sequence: TGTGCCACGGGGGACAGGAACTATGGCTACACCTTC. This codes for CATGDRNYGYTF.

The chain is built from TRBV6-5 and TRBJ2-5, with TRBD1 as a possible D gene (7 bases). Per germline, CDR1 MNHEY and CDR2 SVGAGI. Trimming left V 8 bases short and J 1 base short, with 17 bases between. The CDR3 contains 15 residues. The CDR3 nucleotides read TGTGCCAGCCGGAGGGCAGGGGGGACCCAAGAGACCCAGTACTTC. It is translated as CASRRAGGTQETQYF.

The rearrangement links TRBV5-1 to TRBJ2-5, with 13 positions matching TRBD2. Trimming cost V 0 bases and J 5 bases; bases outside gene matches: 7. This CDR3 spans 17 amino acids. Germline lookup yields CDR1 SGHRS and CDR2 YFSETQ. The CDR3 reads CASSLGGLAGTRETQYF. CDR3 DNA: TGCGCCAGCAGCTTGGGGGGACTAGCGGGGACTCGGGAGACCCAGTACTTC.

The CDR3 nucleotides read TGTGCCAGCAGTGGGGGCTGGAGGGACAGGGATGAAAAACTGTTTTTT. Its translation: CASSGGWRDRDEKLFF. The chain carries TRBV25-1 and TRBJ1-4, with 9 bases fitting TRBD1. After removal of 4 bases from V and 6 bases from J, the junction contained 9 bases not matched to a gene. CDR1 is MGHDK, CDR2 SYGVNS, per germline. The CDR3 extends over 16 amino acids.

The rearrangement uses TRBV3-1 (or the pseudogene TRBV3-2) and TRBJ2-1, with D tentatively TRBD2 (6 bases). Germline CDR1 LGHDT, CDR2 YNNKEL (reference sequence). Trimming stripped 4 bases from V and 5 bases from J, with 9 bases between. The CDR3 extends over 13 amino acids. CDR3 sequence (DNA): TGTGCCAGCAGCCGGGACTCGAACAATGAGCAGTTCTTC. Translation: CASSRDSNNEQFF.